This T cell receptor (beta chain) came from a study of blood T cell repertoires in COVID-19. Overall study: Some COVID-19 samples were acute and others convalescent; all came from the United States, Italy and Spain.

Participants, 18 to 89 years old, spanned about two dozen US areas. CDR3 length: 14 residues. The germline gives CDR1 MDHEN, CDR2 SYDVKM. The ends lost 2 bases at V and 7 bases at J; junction bases unmatched: 3. Profiled with immunoSEQ multiplex PCR; TCRdb holds only in-frame clones, not every one. The sample includes 250,000 to 300,000 clones, more than 75% of them seen just once. The source material was PBMCs or T cells enriched from blood (not recorded which). The receptor was isolated from a woman aged 40 to 55 with acute COVID-19. The chain has TRBV28 and TRBJ1-5; 9 bases map to TRBD1. CDR3 DNA: TGTGCCAGCAGTTTAGGGACAGGGAAACAGCCCCAGCATTTT. It specifies CASSLGTGKQPQHF.